This entry lists 32 T cell receptor beta chains sequenced from one sample in a study of blood T cell repertoires in COVID-19. Profiling relied on immunoSEQ multiplex PCR, and the TCRdb table lists in-frame clones only, not all of them. There are about 250,000 clones in the sample; about 84% occur only once, and around 6% lies in the top ten. The sample comprised peripheral blood. The receptors derive from a woman of 80 years or more with COVID-19, enrolled during active disease.

This clone came up once. V usage is TRBV28 and J usage is TRBJ2-3; D is ambiguous. This CDR3 region has 11 residues. Germline lookup yields CDR1 MDHEN and CDR2 SYDVKM. The V gene lost 5 bases and the J gene lost 6 bases, with 6 bases spanning the gap. CDR3 sequence reads: CASSTEDTQYF. As DNA, the CDR3 is TGTGCCAGCAGTACCGAGGATACGCAGTATTTT.

This clone is a singleton in its sample. The same CDR3 is also encoded by other DNA sequences in this sample. This sequence joins TRBV10-3 and TRBJ2-1; 8 nucleotides line up with TRBD1. This CDR3 comprises 14 residues. Trimming cost V 2 bases and J 4 bases; bases outside gene matches: 1. Germline assignment: CDR1 ENHRY and CDR2 SYGVKD. In DNA form, the CDR3 reads TGTGCCATCAGTGAGGGACAGGGTTACAATGAGCAGTTCTTC. Protein product: CAISEGQGYNEQFF.

A single count supports this clone. This sequence joins TRBV27 and TRBJ2-7; perhaps TRBD1 as D (5 bases). V was pared by 5 bases and J by 1 base, with 15 bases between. Germline-derived CDR1 and CDR2 are MNHEY and SMNVEV (reference sequence). This CDR3 is 15 amino acids long. Written as DNA, the CDR3 is TGTGCCAGCAGTCCCCGAGACAGTAGTTCCTACGAGCAGTACTTC. Its translation is CASSPRDSSSYEQYF.

The chain carries TRBV18 and TRBJ1-1; D remains ambiguous. V was trimmed by 0 bases and J by 5 bases, leaving 10 bases between them. The germline V gene encodes CDR1 KGHSH and CDR2 LQKENI. This CDR3 region has 14 residues. Here the CDR3 reads CASSPPRLRTEAFF. CDR3 nucleotides: TGTGCCAGCTCACCACCCAGACTGAGGACTGAAGCTTTCTTT.

The chain links TRBV29-1 to TRBJ2-5, with D perhaps TRBD1 (6 bases). CDR1 and CDR2 (germline): SQVTM, ANQGSEA. The CDR3 is made up of 13 amino acids. Deletions cut 3 bases from V and 5 bases from J, with 13 bases between. The chain's CDR3 is CSVDLQGRETQYF. The CDR3 DNA reads TGCAGCGTTGACCTACAGGGAAGGGAGACCCAGTACTTC.

The chain joins TRBV5-4 to TRBJ1-6, with 8 bases that match TRBD1. Trimming took 4 bases from V and 5 from J; bases not matched to a gene: 8. Germline V gene data show CDR1 as SGHNT and CDR2 as YYREEE (reference sequence). CDR3 length: 16 residues. Here the CDR3 DNA reads TGTGCCAGCAGCCGCGGACAGGGTATGGATAATTCACCCCTCCACTTT. This gives the protein CASSRGQGMDNSPLHF.

V gene TRBV15 combines with J gene TRBJ1-4, with 7 bases lining up with TRBD1. CDR1 is LNHNV, CDR2 YYDKDF, per germline (reference sequence). J gave up 0 bases and V 0 bases, and 1 base lay outside the gene matches. This CDR3 has 16 amino acids. The CDR3 loop is CATSRDGTATNEKLFF. Here the CDR3 DNA reads TGTGCCACCAGCAGAGATGGGACAGCAACTAATGAAAAACTGTTTTTT.

The chain is built from TRBV3-1 (or the pseudogene TRBV3-2) and TRBJ1-1, with 9 positions matching TRBD1. CDR3 size: 15 residues. Germline CDR1 LGHDT, CDR2 YNNKEL (reference sequence). Losses at the gene ends were 4 bases for V and 8 bases for J; bases not matched to a gene: 11. CDR3: CASSPIGTGKSEAFF. CDR3 bases: TGTGCCAGCAGCCCCATTGGGACAGGGAAATCAGAAGCTTTCTTT.

V and J are TRBV6-1 and TRBJ2-1, with 8 bases identical to TRBD2. The CDR3 covers 17 residues. Trimming took 2 bases from V and 4 from J; bases not matched to a gene: 10. Looked up from germline, CDR1 is MNHNS and CDR2 is SASEGT. The CDR3 bases are TGTGCCAGCAGTGAATCGGTAGTGAGCGGGGGTTACAATGAGCAGTTCTTC. Its translation: CASSESVVSGGYNEQFF.

The genes are TRBV19 and TRBJ1-6, with TRBD1 matching 12 bases. This CDR3 has 16 amino acids. The V gene end was trimmed by 7 bases and the J gene end by 10 bases; junction bases not matched to a gene: 11. The germline gives CDR1 LNHDA, CDR2 SQIVND (reference sequence). Written as DNA, the CDR3 is TGTGCCAGTACCCTGCGGGGGGACAGGGGGCTGTCACCCCTCCACTTT. Translation gives CASTLRGDRGLSPLHF. The complete variable domain, with remaining parts taken from reference TRBV19 and TRBJ1-6, reads DGGITQSPKYLFRKEGQNVTLSCEQNLNHDAMYWYRQDPGQGLRLIYYSQIVNDFQKGDIAEGYSVSREKKESFPLTVTSAQKNPTAFYLCASTLRGDRGLSPLHFGNGTRLTVT.

This clone was observed a handful of times. CDR3 protein: CAWTPGGKTYEQYF. CDR3 nucleotide sequence: TGTGCCTGGACTCCGGGGGGCAAAACCTACGAGCAGTACTTC. The rearrangement joins TRBV30 to TRBJ2-7; possible D gene TRBD2, 7 bases. Germline V gene sequence: CDR1 GTSNPN, CDR2 SVGIG (reference sequence). The CDR3 is 14 residues long. Trimming stripped 4 bases from V and 2 bases from J, with 15 bases between.

A remark on this clone: The sample carries other DNA sequences with the same CDR3. This chain links TRBV20-1 with TRBJ1-2, with 10 bases aligning to TRBD1. With 3 bases clipped from V and 10 bases from J, the junction kept 2 bases outside the gene matches. Germline assignment: CDR1 DFQATT and CDR2 SNEGSKA (reference sequence). The CDR3 has 11 amino acids. CDR3 region: CSARDRGDYTF. DNA of the CDR3: TGCAGTGCTAGGGACAGGGGGGACTACACCTTC.

V and J are TRBV18 and TRBJ1-1, with a possible D match to TRBD1 (6 bases). The V gene's germline CDR1 is KGHSH and CDR2 LQKENI. V was clipped by 6 bases and J by 5 bases, with 22 bases between them. The length of the CDR3 is 16 residues. CDR3 protein: CASSRLGAREGTEAFF. The CDR3 coding sequence is TGTGCCAGCTCTCGACTGGGGGCGAGGGAAGGGACTGAAGCTTTCTTT.

The chain combines TRBV3-1 (or the pseudogene TRBV3-2) with TRBJ1-5, with D maybe TRBD1 (5 bases). The CDR3 has 15 amino acids. V was trimmed by 0 bases and J by 2 bases, leaving 8 bases between them. Germline V gene lookup returns CDR1 LGHDT and CDR2 YNNKEL (reference sequence). The CDR3 spells CASSQEPRGNQPQHF. CDR3 nucleotide sequence: TGTGCCAGCAGCCAAGAGCCCAGGGGCAATCAGCCCCAGCATTTT.

This chain connects TRBV19 to TRBJ1-2; 8 bases map to TRBD1. The V segment lost 10 bases and the J segment 3 bases; nucleotides outside the gene matches: 7. The CDR3 is 13 amino acids. The germline V gene encodes CDR1 LNHDA and CDR2 SQIVND (reference sequence). In DNA form, the CDR3 reads TGTGCCACCTCCAGGGGGCCGGACTATGGCTACACCTTC. Translating it yields CATSRGPDYGYTF.

The chain joins TRBV15 to TRBJ1-4; no definite D call. Germline CDR1 LNHNV, CDR2 YYDKDF (reference sequence). The ends were cut back, 0 bases at V and 7 bases at J, with 9 bases in the middle. The CDR3 is 14 amino acids. CDR3 in DNA: TGTGCCACCAGCAGAGATAAGATCGGTGAAAAACTGTTTTTT. Translating gives CATSRDKIGEKLFF. Complete variable domain (other parts from reference TRBV15 and TRBJ1-4): DAMVIQNPRYQVTQFGKPVTLSCSQTLNHNVMYWYQQKSSQAPKLLFHYYDKDFNNEADTPDNFQSRRPNTSFCFLDIRSPGLGDTAMYLCATSRDKIGEKLFFGSGTQLSVL.

In this sample, this clone turned up a few times. This chain joins TRBV12-3 or TRBV12-4 and TRBJ1-2; D gene uncertain. V lost 7 bases, J lost 8 bases, and 17 bases lay in between. The CDR3 is made up of 13 amino acids. CDR3 in DNA: TGTGCCAGCACCGTTGGGGAGAAAGAGGGCTACACCTTC. Its protein is CASTVGEKEGYTF.

V gene TRBV15 combines with J gene TRBJ1-5, with 9 positions matching TRBD1. Trimming at V came to 4 bases and at J to 4 bases, leaving 8 bases not matched to a gene. CDR1 is LNHNV, CDR2 YYDKDF, per germline (reference sequence). The CDR3 is 16 amino acids. The CDR3 bases are TGTGCCACCAGCACGCGTCGACAGGGGGTAAATCAGCCCCAGCATTTT. Protein: CATSTRRQGVNQPQHF.

V usage is TRBV30 and J usage is TRBJ1-2, with unresolved D. Germline V gives CDR1 GTSNPN, CDR2 SVGIG (reference sequence). Trimming left V 1 base short and J 8 bases short, with 17 bases between. The CDR3 is 14 amino acids. The CDR3 protein is CAWSERFSWQGYTF. In DNA, the CDR3 is TGTGCCTGGAGTGAGCGCTTTTCGTGGCAGGGCTACACCTTC.

The chain couples TRBV7-6 to TRBJ1-1; the D gene is possibly TRBD1 (5 bases). V gave up 3 bases and J gave up 0 bases, with 14 bases separating them. CDR3 size: 16 residues. Germline values: CDR1 SGHVS, CDR2 FNYEAQ. The CDR3 is CASSLGSKGVNTEAFF. The CDR3 bases are TGTGCCAGCAGCTTGGGTAGTAAAGGGGTGAACACTGAAGCTTTCTTT.

The CDR3 protein is CASSVDGGISTDTQYF. The CDR3 nucleotides are TGTGCCAGCAGCGTAGATGGGGGGATTAGCACAGATACGCAGTATTTT. The gene calls are TRBV9 and TRBJ2-3; D might be TRBD2 (6 bases). The germline CDR1 and CDR2 sequences are SGDLS and YYNGEE. The CDR3 totals 16 residues. V lost 0 bases and J lost 0, with 11 bases in between.

The chain recombines TRBV5-1 with TRBJ1-1; D gene ambiguous. V was trimmed by 5 bases and J by 0 bases, leaving 11 bases between them. The V gene's germline CDR1 is SGHRS and CDR2 YFSETQ. The CDR3 length is 14 residues. CDR3 in amino acids: CASREDPMNTEAFF. The DNA for the CDR3 is TGCGCCAGCAGGGAGGACCCCATGAACACTGAAGCTTTCTTT.

This sequence joins TRBV6-4 and TRBJ1-1, with D unresolved. V lost 4 bases to trimming and J lost 4 bases, with 10 bases between them. CDR1 is MRHNA, CDR2 SNTAGT, per germline. The CDR3 consists of 13 residues. CDR3 nucleotide sequence: TGTGCCAGCAGTGGGCAGGCGGGCACTGAAGCTTTCTTT. Its translation is CASSGQAGTEAFF.

The V gene is TRBV2, the J gene TRBJ1-1, with D maybe TRBD1 (5 bases). The CDR3 extends over 14 amino acids. In germline, CDR1 is SNHLY, CDR2 FYNNEI. The V end lost 5 bases, the J end lost 0 bases, and 10 bases lay between the germline ends. CDR3 nucleotides: TGTGCCAGCAGTCCCCAGGGCATGAACACTGAAGCTTTCTTT. Amino acid sequence: CASSPQGMNTEAFF.

The CDR3 sequence is CASSEAGGSGELFF. CDR3 nucleotides: TGTGCCAGCAGTGAAGCAGGGGGCTCCGGGGAGCTGTTTTTT. This rearrangement joins TRBV25-1 to TRBJ2-2, with 8 bases aligning to TRBD1. Germline V lookup: CDR1 MGHDK, CDR2 SYGVNS. The CDR3 extends over 14 amino acids. J lost 6 bases, V lost 2 bases, and 2 bases had no gene match.

A single count supports this clone. The chain employs TRBV2 and TRBJ2-1; TRBD2 matches at 11 bases. CDR1 is SNHLY, CDR2 FYNNEI, per germline. This CDR3 has 15 amino acids. V trimming: 4 bases; J trimming: 8 bases; junction bases outside the gene matches: 7. This CDR3 is CASSVRLAGSDEQFF. CDR3 nucleotide sequence: TGTGCCAGCAGTGTACGACTAGCGGGGAGCGATGAGCAGTTCTTC.

The chain carries TRBV6-5 and TRBJ2-3, with TRBD1 as a possible D gene (6 bases). The CDR3 runs 15 residues. Germline V CDR1 and CDR2: MNHEY, SVGAGI. The germline V and J ends were trimmed by 5 bases and 5 bases, with 17 bases remaining between them. CDR3 bases: TGTGCCAGCAGTCCTTTGTTGGGGGCTGAAGATACGCAGTATTTT. Its protein product is CASSPLLGAEDTQYF.

This chain connects TRBV7-8 to TRBJ2-7, with D possibly TRBD1 on 6 matching bases. CDR1 is SGHVS and CDR2 is FQNEAQ in the germline V gene. Trimming removed 1 base from V and 7 bases from J, with 17 bases in between. This CDR3 is 15 amino acids long. CDR3 in amino acids: CASSLGGLALEEQYF. The DNA of the CDR3 is TGTGCCAGCAGCTTAGGGGGGCTAGCCCTTGAAGAGCAGTACTTC.

In its sample, this clone was seen once. V is TRBV7-2 and J is TRBJ2-1; D possibly corresponds to TRBD1 (6 bases). Trimming cost V 6 bases and J 9 bases, with 21 bases left between them. Germline CDR1 reads SGHTA; CDR2 reads FQGNSA. This CDR3 spans 15 amino acids. CDR3 loop: CASRPNRVSSSEQFF. The CDR3 region has the DNA TGTGCCAGCAGGCCGAACAGGGTTTCAAGTAGTGAGCAGTTCTTC.

CDR3 loop: CASSQATGGRSPLHF. The CDR3 nucleotides read TGTGCCAGCAGCCAAGCGACAGGGGGCCGTTCACCCCTCCACTTT. The chain recombines TRBV3-1 (or the pseudogene TRBV3-2) with TRBJ1-6; 10 nucleotides match TRBD1. The V segment lost 1 base and the J segment 9 bases; nucleotides outside the gene matches: 3. Germline CDR1 and CDR2: LGHDT and YNNKEL (reference sequence). The CDR3 runs 15 residues.

This clone has a single count. CDR3 nucleotide sequence: TGCGCCAGCAGCCCGGGGGTACCAGCAACTAATGAAAAACTGTTTTTT. Residues: CASSPGVPATNEKLFF. This chain joins TRBV5-1 and TRBJ1-4; D is possibly TRBD1 (5 bases). Per the germline V gene, CDR1 is SGHRS and CDR2 is YFSETQ. There are 16 residues in the CDR3. The V end was cut by 4 bases, the J end by 0 bases, with 13 bases between. Drawing the rest from reference TRBV5-1 and TRBJ1-4, the complete variable domain is KAGVTQTPRYLIKTRGQQVTLSCSPISGHRSVSWYQQTPGQGLQFLFEYFSETQRNKGNFPGRFSGRQFSNSRSEMNVSTLELGDSALYLCASSPGVPATNEKLFFGSGTQLSVL.

V usage is TRBV29-1 and J usage is TRBJ2-7; D gene unclear. The germline V gene has CDR1 SQVTM and CDR2 ANQGSEA. CDR3 length: 12 residues. V lost 4 bases, J lost 0 bases, and 7 bases lay in between. DNA for the CDR3: TGCAGCGTTGTTACTCTCTCCTACGAGCAGTACTTC. It codes for CSVVTLSYEQYF.